The rows below give T cell receptor beta chains drawn from one sample of a study of blood T cell repertoires in COVID-19. Generated by immunoSEQ multiplex PCR, the TCRdb table keeps only in-frame clones and is missing some. This table has about 200,000 clones, nearly 90% appearing once. Sequenced material: PBMCs or T cells enriched from blood (not recorded which). The receptors were sampled from a woman between 25 and 40 years old with acute COVID-19. The CDR3 runs from the conserved cysteine through the conserved F or W. A D gene is named only where the DNA matches it firmly. Size values are once, few and many counts, or a class for expanded clones, and some rows have none.

TRBD1	TRBV28	16	TRBJ1-5	NA	TGTGCCAGCAGACTCCTTAGACAGGGTATTTATCAGCCCCAGCATTTT	CASRLLRQGIYQPQHF
TRBD2	TRBV3-1/TRBV3-2	18	TRBJ2-1	NA	TGTGCCAGCAGCCAAGTGGGAGGCGGGGGGCCTTCCTACAATGAGCAGTTCTTC	CASSQVGGGGPSYNEQFF
NA	TRBV25-1	13	TRBJ1-3	NA	TGTGCCAGCAGTTACACAGGGTGGAACACCATATATTTT	CASSYTGWNTIYF
NA	TRBV6-5	15	TRBJ1-5	NA	TGTGCCAGCAGTTACTCGTATGGGGCGAATCAGCCCCAGCATTTT	CASSYSYGANQPQHF
TRBD1	TRBV7-9	16	TRBJ2-7	NA	TGTGCCAGCAGCTTAGTACAGGGGGCCAACACTCTCGAGCAGTACTTC	CASSLVQGANTLEQYF
NA	TRBV3-1/TRBV3-2	16	TRBJ1-3	NA	TGTGCCAGCAGCCAAGCCCCGACAGCCTCTGGAAACACCATATATTTT	CASSQAPTASGNTIYF
TRBD1	TRBV7-9	18	TRBJ2-1	NA	TGTGCCAGCAGCGCCGCATACTACCAGGGGGAAAGGCTCCATGAGCAGTTCTTC	CASSAAYYQGERLHEQFF
NA	TRBV6-4	14	TRBJ2-2	NA	TGTGCCAGCAAAGTGAGCAGGGAAACCGGGGAGCTGTTTTTT	CASKVSRETGELFF
NA	TRBV3-1/TRBV3-2	16	TRBJ1-1	NA	TGTGCCAGCAGCCCGACGAGGGCCACAATGAACACTGAAGCTTTCTTT	CASSPTRATMNTEAFF
NA	TRBV5-6	12	TRBJ1-2	NA	TGTGCCAGCAGCTGGGGAGGGTTCGGCTACACCTTC	CASSWGGFGYTF
TRBD1	TRBV6-5	15	TRBJ2-7	NA	TGTGCCATCAGCCCGCGGACAGGAATCTCCTACGAGCAGTACTTC	CAISPRTGISYEQYF
TRBD2	TRBV5-4	15	TRBJ2-7	once	TGTGCCAGCAGCTCCCCCCCCGGGACTATCTACGAGCAGTACTTC	CASSSPPGTIYEQYF
NA	TRBV7-9	19	TRBJ1-4	NA	TGTGCCAGCAGACCTTCCTTTGGCACCACCTTGGCAACTAATGAAAAACTGTTTTTT	CASRPSFGTTLATNEKLFF
NA	TRBV5-1	16	TRBJ2-6	once	TGCGCCAGCAGCTTGACAGGCCACCCTGGGGCCAACGTCCTGACTTTC	CASSLTGHPGANVLTF
TRBD1	TRBV27	16	TRBJ2-2	NA	TGTGCCAGCAGCGAACGACAGGGGGCGTACACCGGGGAGCTGTTTTTT	CASSERQGAYTGELFF
TRBD1	TRBV30	17	TRBJ1-1	NA	TGTGCCTGGAGTGACCCCGCCAGGGGGGATCAGAACACTGAAGCTTTCTTT	CAWSDPARGDQNTEAFF
NA	TRBV4-1	13	TRBJ1-2	NA	TGCGCCAGCAGACCCTGGCAGGGTTATGGCTACACCTTC	CASRPWQGYGYTF
NA	TRBV21-1	15	TRBJ1-5	NA	TGTGCCAGCAGCAAGCAGCCGGAGGGAAATCAGCCCCAGCATTTT	CASSKQPEGNQPQHF
NA	TRBV19	14	TRBJ1-1	NA	TGTGCCAGTAATATGATGGGCCCGAACACTGAAGCTTTCTTT	CASNMMGPNTEAFF
TRBD1	TRBV5-5	16	TRBJ1-1	NA	TGTGCCAGCAGCCGAGCAGCAGGGGGCTTGACCACTGAAGCTTTCTTT	CASSRAAGGLTTEAFF
NA	TRBV9	15	TRBJ1-1	NA	TGTGCCAGCAGCGTAGTTCAGGAAATGAACACTGAAGCTTTCTTT	CASSVVQEMNTEAFF
NA	TRBV25-1	14	TRBJ2-2	NA	TGTGCCAGCAGTGGCTACAGGGCGGGCGGGGAGCTGTTTTTT	CASSGYRAGGELFF
TRBD1	TRBV5-1	13	TRBJ1-2	few	TGCGCCAGCAGCTGGACAGGGGACTATGGCTACACCTTC	CASSWTGDYGYTF
TRBD1	TRBV13	13	TRBJ1-2	NA	TGTGCCAGCAGCTTGGGACAGGGCTATGGCTACACCTTC	CASSLGQGYGYTF
TRBD2	TRBV6-2/TRBV6-3	16	TRBJ2-3	NA	TGTGCCAGCAGTCCGGGACTAGCGTATAGCACAGATACGCAGTATTTT	CASSPGLAYSTDTQYF
TRBD1	TRBV7-2	14	TRBJ2-1	NA	TGTGCCAGCAGCTTTGGACAGGGGGCGCTTGAGCAGTTCTTC	CASSFGQGALEQFF
NA	TRBV24-1	14	TRBJ1-4	NA	TGTGCCACCAGTCGGGACAAGCCAAATGAAAAACTGTTTTTT	CATSRDKPNEKLFF
TRBD1	TRBV11-3	14	TRBJ2-7	NA	TGTGCCAGCAGCCGCATGGGACAGTCCTACGAGCAGTACTTC	CASSRMGQSYEQYF
TRBD2	TRBV7-9	16	TRBJ2-3	NA	TGTGCCAGCAGCCGACGGGGGGATACTAGCACAGATACGCAGTATTTT	CASSRRGDTSTDTQYF
NA	TRBV19	16	TRBJ1-2	NA	TGTGCCAGTAGTATAGGGAGGGATGACCTCGTTTGGGGCTACACCTTC	CASSIGRDDLVWGYTF
NA	TRBV5-1	14	TRBJ1-1	NA	TGCGCCAGCAGCTTGGCGCGGTCAGTAAGTGAAGCTTTCTTT	CASSLARSVSEAFF
NA	TRBV27	12	TRBJ2-5	few	TGTGCCAGCAGTATCCCCGGAGAGACCCAGTACTTC	CASSIPGETQYF
NA	TRBV4-1	11	TRBJ2-1	NA	TGCGCCAGTAGCTCCTACAATGAGCAGTTCTTC	CASSSYNEQFF
NA	TRBV15	15	TRBJ2-7	NA	TGTGCCACCAGCAGAGATCAACGGGTCGTTTACGAGCAGTACTTC	CATSRDQRVVYEQYF
NA	TRBV28	17	TRBJ2-2	NA	TGTGCCAGCAGCCCAGCTGCTAGCCCTAAGGACACCGGGGAGCTGTTTTTT	CASSPAASPKDTGELFF
TRBD1	TRBV29-1	14	TRBJ2-7	NA	TGCAGCGTCTCCGGGACAGGGGAATTCTACGAGCAGTACTTC	CSVSGTGEFYEQYF
NA	TRBV18	16	TRBJ2-3	NA	TGTGCCAGCTCACCGGTTACCGGGGGACCCACAGATACGCAGTATTTT	CASSPVTGGPTDTQYF
NA	TRBV2	18	TRBJ2-3	NA	TGTGCCACCTATGAAGTTATTTACAGGCTGGACTACGCAGATACGCAGTATTTT	CATYEVIYRLDYADTQYF
TRBD1	TRBV6-6	14	TRBJ1-1	few	TGTGCCAGCAGTGCTGGGGACAGAGACACTGAAGCTTTCTTT	CASSAGDRDTEAFF
NA	TRBV2	14	TRBJ2-5	NA	TGTGCCAGCATAAGGAGGATATCTCAAGAGACCCAGTACTTC	CASIRRISQETQYF
TRBD2	TRBV4-1	17	TRBJ2-1	NA	TGCGCCAGCAGCCCCCGATTCGCTAGCGGGGGGTGGAATGAGCAGTTCTTC	CASSPRFASGGWNEQFF
TRBD1	TRBV2	15	TRBJ1-2	NA	TGTGCCAGCAGTAGAGAGGACAGGGGCTTATATGGCTACACCTTC	CASSREDRGLYGYTF
TRBD1	TRBV5-1	19	TRBJ2-7	NA	TGCGCCAGCAGCTTGGGACAGGGCCGTGAAACAAGGCGCTCCTACGAGCAGTACTTC	CASSLGQGRETRRSYEQYF
TRBD2	TRBV7-9	15	TRBJ2-5	once	TGTGCCAGCAGCGAAGGGACTAGCGGGGTAGAGACCCAGTACTTC	CASSEGTSGVETQYF
TRBD1	TRBV10-3	15	TRBJ1-5	NA	TGTGCCATCAGCGCCGGGACAGGGCAGCCTCAGCCCCAGCATTTT	CAISAGTGQPQPQHF
TRBD1	TRBV9	13	TRBJ1-1	NA	TGTGCCAGCGGGACAGGGGGGAACACTGAAGCTTTCTTT	CASGTGGNTEAFF
NA	TRBV7-9	13	TRBJ2-5	NA	TGTGCCATCCGGGACATACTTAAAGAGACCCAGTACTTC	CAIRDILKETQYF
NA	TRBV5-1	14	TRBJ2-1	NA	TGCGCCAGCACCCAGTCGGGCTCCTACAATGAGCAGTTCTTC	CASTQSGSYNEQFF
NA	TRBV28	14	TRBJ2-7	NA	TGTGCCACCACTGAGGACTATTCTCCCTACGAGCAGTACTTC	CATTEDYSPYEQYF
NA	TRBV7-3	15	TRBJ1-3	NA	TGTGCCAGCAGCTTATATTCAGGGAATGGAAACACCATATATTTT	CASSLYSGNGNTIYF
TRBD1	TRBV19	14	TRBJ1-1	NA	TGTGCCAGTAGTATAGTGTCTCAGGGGGCTGAAGCTTTCTTT	CASSIVSQGAEAFF
TRBD1	TRBV2	15	TRBJ1-2	NA	TGTGCCAGCAGTGAAGAGGGACAGGGGAACTATGGCTACACCTTC	CASSEEGQGNYGYTF
TRBD1	TRBV11-3	15	TRBJ2-1	NA	TGTGCCAGCAGCTTAGGTCAGGGGGTCTACAATGAGCAGTTCTTC	CASSLGQGVYNEQFF